This TCR beta chain was identified in a study of shared clonotypes between healthy human individuals. General study findings and limits: Of the naive CD4 clonotypes, approximately 5% were shared across several donors.

With 2 bases clipped from V and 4 bases from J, the junction kept 10 bases outside the gene matches. The CDR3 contains 16 residues. Germline V lookup: CDR1 SEHNR, CDR2 FQNEAQ (reference sequence). For this clone: Its target is not known.

At the deep level, the assay was run. Some clones are missing from TCRdb's copy, which holds only in-frame ones; the method was immunoSEQ multiplex PCR. This sample has some 1,600,000 clones; approximately 98% occur once, and the top ten carry 0.4% to 0.55%. This clonotype was obtained from a man between 25 and 39 years old in good health. Sequenced sample: naive CD4+ T cells sorted from blood. The subset is: CD45RA+ positively selected. The chain combines TRBV7-9 with TRBJ2-5, with TRBD1 identical over 7 bases. CDR3 region: CASSLSGTVEGETQYF. The CDR3 coding sequence is TGTGCCAGCAGCTTATCCGGGACAGTGGAAGGAGAGACCCAGTACTTC.